This TCR beta chain comes out of a study of cytomegalovirus exposure and HLA in healthy donors. Clones were sequenced by immunoSEQ multiplex PCR, and TCRdb holds only the in-frame ones, with some missing. The sample has some 290,000 clones, roughly 88% seen once. A note on this clone: Its antigen is currently unknown.

CDR1 is SGHNT, CDR2 YYREEE, per germline (reference sequence). This CDR3 has 15 residues. J was trimmed by 5 bases and V by 5 bases; bases with no gene match: 9. Study-level results: Researchers catalogued 150 or so TCR beta chains as cytomegalovirus-associated. Reports credit the classifier with highly specific, highly sensitive diagnosis of cytomegalovirus status.

The chain recombines TRBV5-4 with TRBJ2-5, with 10 bases lining up with TRBD2. Sequencing was carried out using PBMCs. This TCR was sampled from a man younger than 40 in good health and CMV-seronegative. CDR3 in amino acids: CASSPYSGGSETQYF. The CDR3 DNA follows: TGTGCCAGCAGTCCATATAGCGGGGGGTCGGAGACCCAGTACTTC. Full variable domain (outside the CDR3, taken from reference TRBV5-4 and TRBJ2-5): ETGVTQSPTHLIKTRGQQVTLRCSSQSGHNTVSWYQQALGQGPQFIFQYYREEENGRGNFPPRFSGLQFPNYSSELNVNALELDDSALYLCASSPYSGGSETQYFGPGTRLLVL.